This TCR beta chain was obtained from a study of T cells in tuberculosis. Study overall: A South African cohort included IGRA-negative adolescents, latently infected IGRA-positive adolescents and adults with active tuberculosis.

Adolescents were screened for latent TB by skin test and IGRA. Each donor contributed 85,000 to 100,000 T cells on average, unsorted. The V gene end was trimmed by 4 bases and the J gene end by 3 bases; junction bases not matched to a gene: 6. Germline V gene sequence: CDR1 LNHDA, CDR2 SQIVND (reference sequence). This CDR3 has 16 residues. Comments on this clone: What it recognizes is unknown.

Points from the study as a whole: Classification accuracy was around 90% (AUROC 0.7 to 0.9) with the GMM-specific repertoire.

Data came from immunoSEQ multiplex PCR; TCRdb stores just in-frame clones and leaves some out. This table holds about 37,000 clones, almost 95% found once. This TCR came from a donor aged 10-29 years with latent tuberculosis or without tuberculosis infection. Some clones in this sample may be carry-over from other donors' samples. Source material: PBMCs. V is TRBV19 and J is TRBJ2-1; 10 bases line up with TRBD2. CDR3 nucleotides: TGTGCCAGTAGTACCCAGCGGGGGGGCCTCTACAATGAGCAGTTCTTC. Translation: CASSTQRGGLYNEQFF.